This T cell receptor (beta chain) comes out of a study of T cell repertoires in cytomegalovirus infection. Study-wide background: As its CMV epitopes, the study selected recently identified HLA-C-restricted and well-studied HLA-B-restricted targets. TCR beta signatures that were public indicated CMV infection and matching HLA type. General study findings and limits: There were HLA-C-restricted CMV-specific TCR beta clonotypes dominating the ex vivo response. Individuals carrying CMV plus the relevant HLA were identified by cumulative frequency of public TCR beta families.

TCRdb passed the reads through MiXCR, listing each CDR3 protein once. The top ten hold about an eighth of the sample, which has roughly 990,000 distinct CDR3 sequences, about a third seen once. The CDR3 covers 14 residues. Trimming removed 3 bases from V and 4 bases from J; junction bases left unmatched: 5. As regards this clonotype: Antigen unknown.

The sequencing here drew on cultured CD8+ T cells from PBMCs, taken from culture after CMV antigen stimulation. This receptor was obtained from a human donor in good health (CMV status not recorded). Some clones in this sample may be carry-over from other donors' samples. V usage is TRBV12-3 or TRBV12-4 and J usage is TRBJ2-7; 8 nucleotides align to TRBD1. The CDR3 loop reads CASSFAGGFYEQYV. The DNA of the CDR3 is TGTGCCAGCAGTTTTGCAGGGGGCTTTTACGAGCAGTACGTC.